This entry describes one T cell receptor (beta chain). This sample was taken from a study of shared clonotypes between healthy human individuals. Each replicate PCR on the sorted subsets used about 220 ng DNA (around 30,000 T cell genomes). TCRdb's table, derived via immunoSEQ multiplex PCR, lists solely in-frame clones and lacks some. The repertoire has roughly 1,600,000 clones, 98% of them found once; the top ten carry approximately 0.4%. This CDR3 has 13 amino acids. CDR1 and CDR2 (germline): MDHEN, SYDVKM. Trimming shortened V by 3 bases and J by 8 bases, and 11 bases separated the two germline ends.

The material sequenced was naive CD4+ T cells sorted from blood. Subset: CD45RA+ positively selected. The sequence was collected from a man aged 25 to 40 in good health. The rearrangement uses TRBV28 and TRBJ2-1; perhaps TRBD1 as D (6 bases). CDR3 residues: CASSLWDTDEQFF. CDR3 DNA: TGTGCCAGCAGTTTGTGGGACACCGATGAGCAGTTCTTC.